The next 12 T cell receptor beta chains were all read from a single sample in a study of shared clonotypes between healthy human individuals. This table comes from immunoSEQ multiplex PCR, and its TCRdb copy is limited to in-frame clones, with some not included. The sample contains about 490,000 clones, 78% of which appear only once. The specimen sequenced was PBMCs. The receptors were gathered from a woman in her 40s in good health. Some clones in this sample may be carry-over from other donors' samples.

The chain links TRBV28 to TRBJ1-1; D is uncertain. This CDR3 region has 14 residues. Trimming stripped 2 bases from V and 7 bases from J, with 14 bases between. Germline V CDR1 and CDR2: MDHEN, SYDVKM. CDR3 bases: TGTGCCAGCAGTTTACTACCGGGGTGGGGTGAAGCTTTCTTT. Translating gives CASSLLPGWGEAFF.

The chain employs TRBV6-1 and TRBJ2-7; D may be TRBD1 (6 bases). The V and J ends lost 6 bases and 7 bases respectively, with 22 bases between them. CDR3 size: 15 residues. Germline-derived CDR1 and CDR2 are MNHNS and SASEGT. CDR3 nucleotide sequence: TGTGCCAGCAGGATGAACAGGGTCGGATTGGGGGAGCAGTACTTC. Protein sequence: CASRMNRVGLGEQYF.

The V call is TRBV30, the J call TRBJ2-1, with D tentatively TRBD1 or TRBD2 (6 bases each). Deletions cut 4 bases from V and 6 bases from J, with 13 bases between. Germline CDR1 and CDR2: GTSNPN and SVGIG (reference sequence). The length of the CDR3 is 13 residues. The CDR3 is CAWTGEVRNEQFF. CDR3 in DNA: TGTGCCTGGACAGGGGAGGTCCGCAATGAGCAGTTCTTC.

The CDR3 here is CASSLLAGGATEQYF. CDR3 nucleotide sequence: TGTGCCAGCAGTTTATTAGCGGGAGGGGCCACCGAGCAGTACTTC. The chain joins TRBV6-5 to TRBJ2-7, with 11 nucleotides matching TRBD2. Unmatched junction bases numbered 8, after V lost 4 bases and J lost 6 bases. This CDR3 contains 15 residues. Germline CDR1 is MNHEY and CDR2 is SVGAGI.

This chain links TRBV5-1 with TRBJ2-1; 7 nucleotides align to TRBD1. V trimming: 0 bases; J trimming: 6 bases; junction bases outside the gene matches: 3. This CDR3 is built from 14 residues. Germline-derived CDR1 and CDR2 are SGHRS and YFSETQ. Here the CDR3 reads CASSLGQGPNEQFF. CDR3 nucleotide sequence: TGCGCCAGCAGCTTGGGACAGGGCCCCAATGAGCAGTTCTTC. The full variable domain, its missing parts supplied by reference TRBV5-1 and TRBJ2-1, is KAGVTQTPRYLIKTRGQQVTLSCSPISGHRSVSWYQQTPGQGLQFLFEYFSETQRNKGNFPGRFSGRQFSNSRSEMNVSTLELGDSALYLCASSLGQGPNEQFFGPGTRLTVL.

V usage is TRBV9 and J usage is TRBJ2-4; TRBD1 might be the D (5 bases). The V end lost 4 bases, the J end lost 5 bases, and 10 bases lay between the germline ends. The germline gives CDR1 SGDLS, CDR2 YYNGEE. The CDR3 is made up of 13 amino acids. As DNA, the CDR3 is TGTGCCAGCAGCAGGGGTCTGCAAAACATTCAGTACTTC. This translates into CASSRGLQNIQYF.

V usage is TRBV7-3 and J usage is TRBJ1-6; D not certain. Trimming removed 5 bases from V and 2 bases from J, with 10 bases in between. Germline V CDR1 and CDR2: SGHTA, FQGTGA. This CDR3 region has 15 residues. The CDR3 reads CASSPNGAYNSPLHF. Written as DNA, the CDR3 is TGTGCCAGCAGCCCGAACGGGGCCTATAATTCACCCCTCCACTTT.

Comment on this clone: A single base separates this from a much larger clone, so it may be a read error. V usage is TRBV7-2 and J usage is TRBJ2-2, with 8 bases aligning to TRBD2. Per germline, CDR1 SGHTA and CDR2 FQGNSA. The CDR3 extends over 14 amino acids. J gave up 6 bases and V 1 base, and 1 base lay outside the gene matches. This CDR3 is CASSLVLAAGELFF. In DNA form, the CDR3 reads TGTGCCAGCAGCTTAGTACTAGCGGCCGGGGAGCTGTTTTTT.

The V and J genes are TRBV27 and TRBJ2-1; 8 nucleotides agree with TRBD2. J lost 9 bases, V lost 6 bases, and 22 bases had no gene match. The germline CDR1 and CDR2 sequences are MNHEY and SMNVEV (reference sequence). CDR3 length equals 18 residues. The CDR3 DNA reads TGTGCCAGCAGCTTAATACCTCCCGAGGCTAGCGGGTGGAGTGAGCAGTTCTTC. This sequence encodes CASSLIPPEASGWSEQFF.

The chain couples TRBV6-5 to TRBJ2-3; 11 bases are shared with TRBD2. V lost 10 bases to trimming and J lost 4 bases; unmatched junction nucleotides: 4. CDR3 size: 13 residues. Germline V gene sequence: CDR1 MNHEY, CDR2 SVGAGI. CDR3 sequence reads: CATTSGSSDTQYF. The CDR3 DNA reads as TGTGCCACCACTAGCGGGAGTTCAGATACGCAGTATTTT.

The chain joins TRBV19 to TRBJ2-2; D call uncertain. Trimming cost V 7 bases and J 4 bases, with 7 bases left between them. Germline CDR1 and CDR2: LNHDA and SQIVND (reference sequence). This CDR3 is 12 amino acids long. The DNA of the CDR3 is TGTGCCAGTAACTTTCTCACCGGGGAGCTGTTTTTT. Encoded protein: CASNFLTGELFF.

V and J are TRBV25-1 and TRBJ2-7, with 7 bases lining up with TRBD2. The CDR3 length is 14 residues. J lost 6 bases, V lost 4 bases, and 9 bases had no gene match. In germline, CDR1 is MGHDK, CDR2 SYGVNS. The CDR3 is CASSGLAGVGEQYF. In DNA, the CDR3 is TGTGCCAGCAGTGGTCTCGCGGGAGTTGGCGAGCAGTACTTC.